A selection of T cell receptor beta chains follows, all from one sample in a study of human T cells and chemical hapten exposure. TCRdb used MiXCR to reprocess the RACE reads, holding one entry per CDR3 protein. The sample yields fewer than 50,000 distinct CDR3 sequences, about 3.7% seen once. Sequenced sample: whole blood. These receptors were taken from a human donor in good health. Some clones in this sample may be carry-over from other donors' samples. The CDR3 runs from the conserved cysteine through the conserved F or W. Fields, in order: CDR3 protein, V gene.

CDR3 protein: CASSRQGAENQPQHF
V gene: TRBV2

CDR3 protein: CSASPPAANTGELFF
V gene: TRBV20-1

CDR3 protein: CSAPALRAGTEAFF
V gene: TRBV20-1

CDR3 protein: CASSPLAGVAYNEQFF
V gene: TRBV12-3/TRBV12-4

CDR3 protein: CASIPPQRGSRETQYF
V gene: TRBV7-3

CDR3 protein: CASQANYNEKLFF
V gene: TRBV7-9

CDR3 protein: CSAPATGEETQYF
V gene: TRBV20-1

CDR3 protein: CASLNRGGGNQPQHF
V gene: TRBV12-3/TRBV12-4

CDR3 protein: CSVEVRGSVTEAFF
V gene: TRBV29-1

CDR3 protein: CASSLQGGGGYTF
V gene: TRBV7-3

CDR3 protein: CASQSSGNTIYF
V gene: TRBV12-3/TRBV12-4

CDR3 protein: CASRAEAGAHGELFF
V gene: TRBV2

CDR3 protein: CASSYSMGFSDTQYF
V gene: TRBV6-2/TRBV6-3

CDR3 protein: CASSSTYYEQYF
V gene: TRBV28

CDR3 protein: CASSSQLGLAGETQYF
V gene: TRBV12-3/TRBV12-4

CDR3 protein: CATSERGPLYNEQFF
V gene: TRBV24-1

CDR3 protein: CASSLSPDTQYF
V gene: TRBV12-3/TRBV12-4

CDR3 protein: CASSPGSGETQYF
V gene: TRBV18

CDR3 protein: CASSDRGQGIEQYF
V gene: TRBV25-1

CDR3 protein: CASSPPRVGIGNSPLHF
V gene: TRBV27

CDR3 protein: CASSSESQAGGRADTQYF
V gene: TRBV7-2

CDR3 protein: CAWSVWVNTEAFF
V gene: TRBV30

CDR3 protein: CAERSWNNEQFF
V gene: TRBV7-8

CDR3 protein: CASSQDSGFRNQPQHF
V gene: TRBV4-1

CDR3 protein: CASSQAGEMNTEAFF
V gene: TRBV7-9

CDR3 protein: CASSMTVRLAGEQFF
V gene: TRBV6-5

CDR3 protein: CSVRAGLEQYF
V gene: TRBV29-1

CDR3 protein: CATSDASGRARNEQFF
V gene: TRBV24-1

CDR3 protein: CASSPMGRDVTDTQYF
V gene: TRBV14

CDR3 protein: CASSPREGDEAFF
V gene: TRBV7-2

CDR3 protein: CASSIGGNTGELFF
V gene: TRBV19

CDR3 protein: CASSLLGTSSGNTIYF
V gene: TRBV13

CDR3 protein: CASSLDAGEGTQYF
V gene: TRBV12-3/TRBV12-4

CDR3 protein: CASSLNVDRYNEQFF
V gene: TRBV6-5

CDR3 protein: CASGRSATPLHF
V gene: TRBV27

CDR3 protein: CASSQNLAREQYF
V gene: TRBV3-1

CDR3 protein: CASRATGTSGKGELFF
V gene: TRBV5-1

CDR3 protein: CSARDPPDDEQYF
V gene: TRBV20-1

CDR3 protein: CASTFPAGRGESEAFF
V gene: TRBV28

CDR3 protein: CASSLDRTSAVQFF
V gene: TRBV28

CDR3 protein: CASSKADTQYF
V gene: TRBV12-3/TRBV12-4

CDR3 protein: CASFRGTVSGHTEAFF
V gene: TRBV11-2

CDR3 protein: CASRRLGRSWAPCTDTQYF
V gene: TRBV10-1

CDR3 protein: CASSSPPGMAYTDTQYF
V gene: TRBV7-2

CDR3 protein: CASSGRDRAYNEQFF
V gene: TRBV6-1